This record concerns one T cell receptor beta chain sequence. What it binds is not known. The sample belongs to a study of T-cell reconstitution after alpha-beta-depleted transplantation in children. Germline values: CDR1 SGHTA, CDR2 FQGNSA. Trimming took 5 bases from V and 5 from J; bases not matched to a gene: 11. The CDR3 covers 16 residues. Findings of the study overall: Some patients' high day-60 TCRbeta diversity was attributed to recipient cells surviving conditioning. Reported findings indicate that, about two months after transplant, alpha-beta T cells came from several hundred expanded clones, which were derived from non-depleted graft cells. From newly produced T cells came most of the T-cell counts and diversity one year after transplant.

The authors prepared the TCRbeta library with unique molecular identifiers. TCRdb reanalysed the PCR reads using MiXCR and keeps one entry per CDR3 protein. The sample contains about 470,000 distinct CDR3 sequences, over 40% of which appear only once. The V call is TRBV7-2, the J call TRBJ2-3; 9 bases agree with TRBD2. Material: PBMCs, obtained before TCRalphabeta/CD19-depleted stem cell transplant. This TCR was sampled from a girl aged 2 to 9 with aplastic anemia, due to receive a stem cell transplant. CDR3 DNA: TGTGCCAGCAGCACCAAAATAGCGGGAGCGGGAGATACGCAGTATTTT. Translation: CASSTKIAGAGDTQYF.